The 22 T cell receptor beta chains in this list originate from one sample, sequenced in a study of Graves' ophthalmopathy and Graves' hyperthyroidism. The authors amplified TCR beta CDR3 regions, and they did so from RNA transcripts for repertoire sequencing. First-round RT-PCR relied on HTBI primers, and a second-round multiplex PCR came next. TCRdb processed the multiplex PCR reads anew with MiXCR; each CDR3 protein has one entry. This sample has around 400,000 distinct CDR3 sequences; around 20% occur once, and the top ten carry around 1.5%. The sample comprised peripheral blood. Source of these receptors: a woman aged 18-30 years with Graves' ophthalmopathy.

The chain is built from TRBV29-1 and TRBJ2-7; D assignment may be TRBD1 or TRBD2 (6 bases each). Germline V gene lookup returns CDR1 SQVTM and CDR2 ANQGSEA. This CDR3 is 14 amino acids long. Trimming stripped 4 bases from V and 5 bases from J, with 18 bases between. Here the CDR3 reads CSVARGAEYHEQYF. CDR3 in DNA: TGCAGCGTTGCAAGGGGGGCCGAATACCACGAGCAGTACTTC.

This clonotype appeared many times. The chain recombines TRBV28 with TRBJ1-1; 8 bases are a match to TRBD1. CDR1 and CDR2 (germline): MDHEN, SYDVKM. The CDR3 contains 13 residues. The J segment lost 4 bases and the V segment lost 7 bases, leaving 5 bases of the junction unmatched. This CDR3 reads CASKSDRATEAFF. The CDR3 coding sequence is TGTGCCAGCAAATCGGACAGGGCCACTGAAGCTTTCTTT.

This clonotype has at least ten counts. The chain employs TRBV19 and TRBJ1-2, with TRBD1 identical over 8 bases. This CDR3 region has 15 residues. CDR1 is LNHDA and CDR2 is SQIVND in the germline V gene (reference sequence). V lost 3 bases to trimming and J lost 8 bases; unmatched junction nucleotides: 11. The CDR3 spells CASSIRRTGMNGYTF. In DNA, the CDR3 is TGTGCCAGTAGTATCCGTCGGACAGGGATGAACGGCTACACCTTC.

The sample holds many counts of this clonotype. The chain recombines TRBV2 with TRBJ2-5; 10 nucleotides line up with TRBD1. V trimming: 8 bases; J trimming: 0 bases; junction bases outside the gene matches: 3. The CDR3 runs 14 residues. Germline V gene lookup returns CDR1 SNHLY and CDR2 FYNNEI. Written as DNA, the CDR3 is TGTGCCAGCCGGGACAGGGGCAACCAAGAGACCCAGTACTTC. This encodes CASRDRGNQETQYF.

This clonotype was observed many times. The gene calls are TRBV10-1 and TRBJ2-7, with TRBD2 as a possible D gene (6 bases). CDR1 is WNHNN and CDR2 is SYGVQD in the germline V gene (reference sequence). This CDR3 is built from 16 residues. V shed 0 bases and J shed 7 bases, with 19 bases lying between them. Here the CDR3 reads CASSESGRGPPGEQYF. As DNA, the CDR3 is TGCGCCAGCAGTGAGTCCGGGCGGGGTCCCCCCGGAGAGCAGTACTTC.

This chain uses TRBV6-2 or TRBV6-3 with TRBJ2-2; 9 positions agree with TRBD2. Germline assignment: CDR1 MNHEY and CDR2 SVGEGT. The CDR3 consists of 17 residues. V shed 6 bases, J shed 2 bases, and the junction held 10 bases outside the gene matches. In nucleotides, the CDR3 is TGTGCCAGCAGCCCTGACCGACTAGCGGTAAACACCGGGGAGCTGTTTTTT. Protein: CASSPDRLAVNTGELFF.

This chain links TRBV6-5 with TRBJ1-2, with unresolved D. Trimming removed 0 bases from V and 1 base from J, with 9 bases in between. In germline, CDR1 is MNHEY, CDR2 SVGAGI. The CDR3 has 15 residues. Here the CDR3 reads CASSYSRGVNYGYTF. In DNA, the CDR3 is TGTGCCAGCAGTTACTCCCGGGGAGTTAACTATGGCTACACCTTC.

This clonotype has at least ten counts. Here the CDR3 DNA reads TGTGCCAGCAGCGGCCAGGTCCTCAGCACCGGGGAGCTGTTTTTT. Its protein product is CASSGQVLSTGELFF. V is TRBV12-3 or TRBV12-4 and J is TRBJ2-2; D gene uncertain. The V and J ends lost 6 bases and 4 bases respectively, with 15 bases between them. There are 15 residues in the CDR3.

This clonotype was recorded many times. The gene calls are TRBV12-3 or TRBV12-4 and TRBJ2-7; TRBD1 aligns across 7 bases. The CDR3 is 13 amino acids. With V trimmed by 5 bases and J by 4 bases, 5 bases remained unmatched. CDR3 DNA: TGTGCCAGCAGTCTCCAACAGGGGTACGAGCAGTACTTC. This translates into CASSLQQGYEQYF.

The table lists this clonotype with many counts. The rearrangement joins TRBV11-2 to TRBJ1-1, with TRBD1 as a possible D gene (5 bases). Between the trimmed V and J ends, which lost 0 bases and 9 bases, there was a span of 17 bases. This CDR3 is built from 15 residues. CDR1 is SGHAT, CDR2 FQNNGV, per germline. The DNA for the CDR3 is TGTGCCAGCAGCTTAGAGGATGTGGGGGGAGGTAAAGCTTTCTTT. Translating gives CASSLEDVGGGKAFF.

This clonotype was observed many times. The J gene is TRBJ1-1, the V gene TRBV28; a possible D gene is TRBD1 (6 bases). Trimming took 3 bases from V and 6 from J, leaving 11 bases between them. Germline V gene data show CDR1 as MDHEN and CDR2 as SYDVKM. The CDR3 extends over 13 amino acids. The CDR3 sequence: CASSFKGVSEAFF. The CDR3 DNA reads as TGTGCCAGCAGTTTTAAGGGGGTTTCTGAAGCTTTCTTT.

In this sample, this clonotype turned up many times. The chain couples TRBV28 to TRBJ2-5; weak D call: TRBD2 (6 bases). Germline V gene data show CDR1 as MDHEN and CDR2 as SYDVKM. V lost 10 bases and J lost 2, with 17 bases in between. This CDR3 contains 14 residues. This chain's CDR3 is CATMGGDRQETQYF. DNA for the CDR3: TGTGCCACCATGGGAGGCGACAGACAAGAGACCCAGTACTTC.

This clonotype was detected a few times. The chain couples TRBV9 to TRBJ1-1; D is undetermined. V shed 3 bases and J shed 11 bases, with 20 bases lying between them. CDR1 and CDR2 from the germline V gene are SGDLS and YYNGEE. The CDR3 is made up of 14 amino acids. This CDR3 reads CASSAGLPMVGAFF. The CDR3 coding sequence is TGTGCCAGCAGCGCCGGCCTCCCCATGGTAGGGGCTTTCTTT.

This clonotype was detected ten times or more. The chain uses TRBV28 and TRBJ1-2; no firm D call. The CDR3 is 15 residues long. The V and J ends lost 3 bases and 0 bases respectively, with 11 bases between them. Germline V gene data show CDR1 as MDHEN and CDR2 as SYDVKM. The CDR3 DNA reads as TGTGCCAGCAGTTTTCTGGGTGAGGCTAACTATGGCTACACCTTC. The encoded protein is CASSFLGEANYGYTF.

In its sample, this clonotype was seen a few times. The chain uses TRBV12-3 or TRBV12-4 and TRBJ2-5; 7 bases map to TRBD2. The length of the CDR3 is 15 residues. J gave up 5 bases and V 1 base, and 7 bases lay outside the gene matches. The DNA for the CDR3 is TGTGCCAGCAGTTTAGGGTGGACTAGTTGGGAGACCCAGTACTTC. Translating gives CASSLGWTSWETQYF.

The table lists this clonotype with a count of one. The chain recombines TRBV6-5 with TRBJ2-4, with 7 bases fitting TRBD2. Germline CDR1 and CDR2: MNHEY and SVGAGI. J was trimmed by 8 bases and V by 2 bases; bases with no gene match: 3. This CDR3 has 13 amino acids. CDR3 in amino acids: CASSYRGDDIQYF. CDR3 nucleotides: TGTGCCAGCAGTTACCGGGGGGACGACATTCAGTACTTC.

This clonotype was observed many times. The chain joins TRBV11-2 to TRBJ1-3; possible D gene TRBD1, 5 bases. V lost 5 bases and J 0 bases, leaving 14 bases between the germline ends. The germline CDR1 and CDR2 sequences are SGHAT and FQNNGV. The CDR3 is 16 residues long. The CDR3 DNA is TGTGCCAGCAGCCTCCTATCAGGGCTCTCTGGAAACACCATATATTTT. This gives the protein CASSLLSGLSGNTIYF.

This clonotype was found many times. The rearrangement links TRBV11-2 to TRBJ2-7; 9 nucleotides match TRBD2. Looked up from germline, CDR1 is SGHAT and CDR2 is FQNNGV. Unmatched junction bases numbered 6, after V lost 4 bases and J lost 2 bases. CDR3 length: 15 amino acids. CDR3 protein: CASSSSGGLPYEQYF. The CDR3 DNA follows: TGTGCCAGCAGCTCCAGCGGGGGGCTCCCCTACGAGCAGTACTTC.

This clonotype was seen at least ten times. This chain connects TRBV6-2 or TRBV6-3 to TRBJ1-2; D may be TRBD1 (5 bases). CDR3 length: 13 residues. Trimming shortened V by 6 bases and J by 6 bases, and 14 bases separated the two germline ends. CDR1 and CDR2 from the germline V gene are MNHEY and SVGEGT. CDR3 region: CASSLGHNHGYTF. The CDR3 coding sequence is TGTGCCAGCAGCCTTGGACACAACCATGGCTACACCTTC.

CDR3 loop: CASSPPGDNTGELFF. CDR3 nucleotides: TGTGCCAGCAGTCCTCCCGGGGATAACACCGGGGAGCTGTTTTTT. This rearrangement joins TRBV5-4 to TRBJ2-2, with TRBD2 as a possible D gene (5 bases). Germline V gives CDR1 SGHNT, CDR2 YYREEE (reference sequence). The CDR3 covers 15 residues. V was pared by 5 bases and J by 2 bases, with 13 bases between.

This clonotype showed up many times. This sequence joins TRBV20-1 and TRBJ1-1; TRBD1 is a possible D gene (6 bases). V lost 3 bases to trimming and J lost 0 bases, with 17 bases between them. CDR1 is DFQATT, CDR2 SNEGSKA, per germline (reference sequence). The CDR3 is made up of 16 amino acids. The CDR3 coding sequence is TGCAGTGCTAGGGCTCGACAGGCAGTCTTGAACACTGAAGCTTTCTTT. Its protein is CSARARQAVLNTEAFF.

This clonotype appeared many times. V gene TRBV28 combines with J gene TRBJ2-7; possibly TRBD2 for D (5 bases). The V and J ends lost 2 bases and 0 bases respectively, with 11 bases between them. The CDR3 has 15 amino acids. The germline CDR1 and CDR2 sequences are MDHEN and SYDVKM. The CDR3 nucleotides read TGTGCCAGCAGTTTAAGGTTTGGGAGCTCCTACGAGCAGTACTTC. Translated, it gives CASSLRFGSSYEQYF.